The 26 T cell receptor beta chains reported below all come from one sample, sequenced in a study of immune characterization of retroperitoneal liposarcoma. TCRdb recomputed calls from the PCR reads with MiXCR, one row per CDR3 protein. The sample carries roughly 8,400 distinct CDR3 sequences, 25% to 35% recorded once. Input material: blood. These receptors were taken from a male donor with retroperitoneal liposarcoma.

The V gene is TRBV12-3 or TRBV12-4, the J gene TRBJ2-2; a possible D gene is TRBD1 (5 bases). The CDR3 contains 14 residues. Deletions cut 8 bases from V and 6 bases from J, with 16 bases between. CDR3 protein: CASSLGRESGELFF. In nucleotides, the CDR3 is TGTGCCAGCTCCTTGGGCAGGGAATCCGGGGAGCTGTTTTTT.

The chain carries TRBV6-1 and TRBJ2-1; no firm D call. In germline, CDR1 is MNHNS, CDR2 SASEGT. The CDR3 length is 16 residues. V lost 8 bases to trimming and J lost 5 bases, with 22 bases between them. The chain's CDR3 is CASRRSVNLFDNEQFF. CDR3 nucleotides: TGTGCCAGCCGAAGATCAGTCAACCTATTCGACAATGAGCAGTTCTTC.

This clonotype was found a few times. The chain combines TRBV27 with TRBJ2-2; D is ambiguous. The CDR3 sequence is 14 residues long. Trimming removed 3 bases from V and 1 base from J, with 6 bases in between. The germline V gene encodes CDR1 MNHEY and CDR2 SMNVEV (reference sequence). The CDR3 reads CASSFMGNTGELFF. The CDR3, as DNA: TGTGCCAGCAGTTTCATGGGGAACACCGGGGAGCTGTTTTTT.

The chain links TRBV18 to TRBJ2-3; D could derive from TRBD1 or TRBD2 (5 bases each). The CDR3 sequence is 18 residues long. Per germline, CDR1 KGHSH and CDR2 LQKENI. The V end lost 6 bases, the J end lost 0 bases, and 22 bases lay between the germline ends. This chain's CDR3 is CASSTLPGLRSSTDTQYF. In DNA form, the CDR3 reads TGTGCCAGCTCCACCCTACCGGGGCTACGATCTAGCACAGATACGCAGTATTTT.

V gene TRBV12-3 or TRBV12-4 combines with J gene TRBJ2-1; no firm D call. Trimming left V 3 bases short and J 0 bases short, with 6 bases between. The CDR3 runs to 14 residues. The CDR3 DNA sequence: TGTGCCAGCAGTTTTCTAAACTCCTACAATGAGCAGTTCTTC. Protein: CASSFLNSYNEQFF.

This chain links TRBV10-1 with TRBJ2-1, with a weak D call TRBD1 (6 bases). The germline V gene encodes CDR1 WNHNN and CDR2 SYGVQD (reference sequence). This CDR3 spans 13 amino acids. Trimming pared 6 bases from V and 8 bases from J, leaving 14 bases between. CDR3 in amino acids: CASSPLWGHEQFF. The CDR3 region has the DNA TGCGCCAGCAGCCCCTTGTGGGGGCATGAGCAGTTCTTC.

V is TRBV24-1 and J is TRBJ2-1; tentative D call: TRBD2 (5 bases). This CDR3 region has 17 residues. Between the trimmed V and J ends, which lost 4 bases and 2 bases, there was a span of 17 bases. Germline V gives CDR1 KGHDR, CDR2 SFDVKD. The CDR3 here is CATSDFIPGSTYNEQFF. CDR3 DNA sequence: TGTGCCACCAGTGACTTCATTCCGGGATCTACCTACAATGAGCAGTTCTTC.

The V call is TRBV4-1, the J call TRBJ2-3; D not resolved. Per the germline V gene, CDR1 is MGHRA and CDR2 is YSYEKL. V lost 1 base to trimming and J lost 4 bases, with 12 bases between them. This CDR3 comprises 15 residues. The CDR3 coding sequence is TGCGCCAGCAGCCAAGCGCTCGCCGGTGCAGATACGCAGTATTTT. This sequence encodes CASSQALAGADTQYF.

In its sample, this clonotype was seen a few times. The chain uses TRBV6-5 and TRBJ2-1, with a tentative D call TRBD1 (6 bases). The J call is uncertain, as TRBJ2-7 better fits the DNA end. Germline CDR1 reads MNHEY; CDR2 reads SVGAGI. CDR3 length: 15 residues. The DNA of the CDR3 is TGTGCCAGCAGGTACAGGGACGAGGCAACCTACGAGCAGTACTTC. It yields the protein CASRYRDEATYEQYF.

Regarding this clonotype: This may stem from a read error, because a much larger clone lies one nucleotide away. The chain links TRBV10-1 to TRBJ2-1, with TRBD2 identical over 7 bases. The germline CDR1 and CDR2 sequences are WNHNN and SYGVQD (reference sequence). Trimming at V came to 0 bases and at J to 13 bases, leaving 6 bases not matched to a gene. This CDR3 is 13 amino acids long. The CDR3 protein is CASSESPRETQFF. Here the CDR3 DNA reads TGCGCCAGCAGTGAGTCGCCGCGGGAGACCCAGTTCTTC.

V is TRBV4-3 and J is TRBJ1-4; D unclear. This CDR3 spans 12 amino acids. V was cut by 3 bases and J by 6 bases, with 5 bases left in between. The V gene's germline CDR1 is LGHNA and CDR2 YSLEER. The CDR3 here is CASSQVYEKLFF. Here the CDR3 DNA reads TGCGCCAGCAGCCAGGTGTATGAAAAACTGTTTTTT.

The table lists this clonotype with many counts. The chain links TRBV6-5 to TRBJ1-5, with D perhaps TRBD1 (6 bases). CDR3 length: 14 amino acids. Germline loops: CDR1 MNHEY, CDR2 SVGAGI. V was clipped by 2 bases and J by 2 bases, with 7 bases between them. The chain's CDR3 is CASSYRGGNQPQHF. In DNA form, the CDR3 reads TGTGCCAGCAGTTACAGGGGGGGCAATCAGCCCCAGCATTTT.

This clonotype is termed medium-sized. The gene calls are TRBV10-3 and TRBJ2-2; 11 bases map to TRBD1. V dropped 3 bases and J dropped 1; count of bases not matched to a gene: 7. Germline CDR1 reads ENHRY; CDR2 reads SYGVKD. The CDR3 contains 18 residues. CDR3 amino acids: CAISDLGTGGWNTGELFF. The CDR3, as DNA: TGTGCCATCAGTGACCTCGGGACAGGGGGTTGGAACACCGGGGAGCTGTTTTTT.

This chain uses TRBV6-2 or TRBV6-3 with TRBJ1-1, with D unresolved. Germline CDR1 and CDR2: MNHEY and SVGEGT. This CDR3 has 12 residues. Trimming shortened V by 5 bases and J by 11 bases, and 15 bases separated the two germline ends. CDR3 sequence: CASSEGTLRAFF. CDR3 bases: TGTGCCAGCAGTGAAGGTACCTTGCGGGCTTTCTTT.

Judged by abundance, this clonotype is medium-sized (0.01 to 0.1%). The V gene is TRBV4-1, the J gene TRBJ2-1; 8 bases are a match to TRBD2. The length of the CDR3 is 15 residues. Germline values: CDR1 MGHRA, CDR2 YSYEKL. The V and J ends lost 0 bases and 9 bases, in that order; junction bases with no gene match: 7. CDR3 nucleotide sequence: TGCGCCAGCAGCCAAGATTATCGGGAGGGTCTTGAGCAGTTCTTC. Its translation is CASSQDYREGLEQFF.

This clonotype was picked up a small number of times. The rearrangement uses TRBV25-1 and TRBJ2-3; D possibly matches TRBD1 or TRBD2 (5 bases each). This CDR3 contains 14 residues. Per the germline V gene, CDR1 is MGHDK and CDR2 is SYGVNS. Trimming removed 8 bases from V and 1 base from J, with 13 bases in between. This chain's CDR3 is CASATAARTDTQYF. In nucleotides, the CDR3 is TGTGCCAGCGCGACAGCGGCTCGCACAGATACGCAGTATTTT.

The rearrangement uses TRBV12-3 or TRBV12-4 and TRBJ2-1; 13 nucleotides agree with TRBD2. The CDR3 length is 18 residues. The trim removed 5 bases at V and 0 bases at J, leaving 7 bases unmatched. In DNA, the CDR3 is TGTGCCAGCAGTCCCGGGACTAGCGGGACCCTCTCCTACAATGAGCAGTTCTTC. The encoded protein is CASSPGTSGTLSYNEQFF.

The rearrangement uses TRBV11-3 and TRBJ2-1; 9 bases match TRBD1. The closer fit of TRBJ2-5 to the DNA end suggests the J call may be wrong. The CDR3 is made up of 14 amino acids. From germline, CDR1 is SGHNT and CDR2 YENEEA. CDR3 region: CASSSGQGAETQYF. CDR3 in DNA: TGTGCCAGCAGCTCGGGACAGGGTGCCGAGACCCAGTACTTC.

This clonotype was detected a few times. The chain has TRBV11-3 and TRBJ2-2; D unclear. V was pared by 6 bases and J by 2 bases, with 7 bases between. The germline gives CDR1 SGHNT, CDR2 YENEEA. This CDR3 region has 13 residues. The CDR3 reads CASSIGNTGELFF. CDR3 nucleotides: TGTGCCAGCAGTATTGGAAACACCGGGGAGCTGTTTTTT.

This clonotype qualifies as medium-sized. This chain joins TRBV6-1 and TRBJ2-5, with D possibly being TRBD1 (6 bases). V lost 5 bases and J 2 bases, leaving 12 bases between the germline ends. Germline CDR1 reads MNHNS; CDR2 reads SASEGT. The CDR3 is 14 residues long. CDR3 nucleotides: TGTGCCAGCAGTACGACAGGCTTTCAAGAGACCCAGTACTTC. Amino acids: CASSTTGFQETQYF.

This clonotype is termed medium-sized. The rearrangement joins TRBV12-3 or TRBV12-4 to TRBJ2-3; 7 nucleotides agree with TRBD2. The CDR3 covers 14 residues. V was pared by 3 bases and J by 1 base, with 1 base of the junction left unmatched. DNA for the CDR3: TGTGCCAGCAGTTTTAGCGGGCGCACAGATACGCAGTATTTT. This translates into CASSFSGRTDTQYF.

The chain links TRBV3-1 to TRBJ2-1, with TRBD1 matching 7 bases. V was pared by 6 bases and J by 0 bases, with 14 bases of the junction left unmatched. Looked up from germline, CDR1 is LGHDT and CDR2 is YNNKEL (reference sequence). The length of the CDR3 is 18 residues. The CDR3 coding sequence is TGTGCCAGCAGTCCCGGCAGGGGGTTGTATAACTCCTACAATGAGCAGTTCTTC. It specifies CASSPGRGLYNSYNEQFF.

In the case of this clonotype: At one end the junction does not follow the germline gene, possibly because of a read error. V gene TRBV6-1 combines with J gene TRBJ2-1; D assignment may be TRBD1 or TRBD2 (5 bases each). The V gene's germline CDR1 is MNHNS and CDR2 SASEGT. The length of the CDR3 is 13 residues. The CDR3 is CASSEGLLGTRYF. The CDR3 DNA reads as TGTGCCAGCAGTGAAGGTTTACTGGGGACCCGGTACTTC.

This clonotype turned up a few times. The chain links TRBV6-5 to TRBJ2-1; TRBD1 aligns across 7 bases. After removal of 4 bases from V and 3 bases from J, the junction contained 9 bases not matched to a gene. Germline V gene lookup returns CDR1 MNHEY and CDR2 SVGAGI. The CDR3 loop spans 16 amino acids. The CDR3 is CASSSGTANLYNEQFF. The CDR3 nucleotides read TGTGCCAGCAGTTCCGGGACAGCAAACCTCTACAATGAGCAGTTCTTC.

Relative to its sample, this clonotype is large (0.1 to 1%). This chain links TRBV6-1 with TRBJ2-3; 7 bases line up with TRBD2. This CDR3 has 14 amino acids. V was clipped by 5 bases and J by 7 bases; unmatched bases: 9. CDR1 MNHNS and CDR2 SASEGT come from the germline V gene. The CDR3 DNA follows: TGTGCCAGCAGTAGAGCGGGATCTTTGAATACGCAGTATTTT. This gives the protein CASSRAGSLNTQYF.

In this sample, this clonotype turned up many times. The rearrangement joins TRBV6-1 to TRBJ2-2, with D tentatively TRBD1 or TRBD2 (5 bases each). The V gene lost 6 bases and the J gene lost 6 bases, with 11 bases spanning the gap. Germline V gives CDR1 MNHNS, CDR2 SASEGT. CDR3 length: 13 residues. The CDR3 nucleotides read TGTGCCAGCAGGCAGGGAGTCGCCGGGGAGCTGTTTTTT. Its translation: CASRQGVAGELFF.